The 9 T cell receptor beta chains given below trace back to one sample, sequenced in a study of Graves' ophthalmopathy and Graves' hyperthyroidism. Beta-chain TCR CDR3 regions were amplified from RNA transcripts. An opening RT-PCR round employed HTBI primers and preceded a second-round multiplex PCR. In TCRdb, the multiplex PCR reads were re-called with MiXCR into one record per CDR3 protein. The sample contains over 450,000 distinct CDR3 sequences, around 15% of which appear only once. Sequenced input: blood. These receptors came from a woman aged 25 to 39 with Graves' ophthalmopathy.

As to this clonotype: Relative to the germline gene, one junction end is altered; a read error may explain this. The J gene is TRBJ2-5, the V gene TRBV28; D is tentatively TRBD1 or TRBD2 (6 bases each). Per the germline V gene, CDR1 is MDHEN and CDR2 is SYDVKM. CDR3 length equals 15 residues. CDR3 amino acids: CASSQVGGGGETQYF. CDR3 DNA sequence: TGCGCCAGCAGCCAAGTAGGGGGAGGAGGGGAGACCCAGTACTTC.

In this sample, this clonotype turned up many times. This chain joins TRBV5-6 and TRBJ2-5; possible D gene TRBD2, 6 bases. The germline V gene encodes CDR1 SGHDT and CDR2 YYEEEE. V shed 3 bases and J shed 5 bases, with 17 bases lying between them. The CDR3 is made up of 15 amino acids. The DNA of the CDR3 is TGTGCCAGCAGCTGGGGAGGACTTGATGTGGAGACCCAGTACTTC. Its protein product is CASSWGGLDVETQYF.

This clonotype was detected ten times or more. The chain joins TRBV20-1 to TRBJ2-7; 7 nucleotides line up with TRBD2. Germline CDR1 is DFQATT and CDR2 is SNEGSKA (reference sequence). The CDR3 runs 16 residues. Germline trimming cut 0 bases from V and 3 bases from J; bases unmatched to any gene: 11. Written as DNA, the CDR3 is TGCAGTGCTAGAGACCCCTTTAGCGGGTCCGACTACGAGCAGTACTTC. It yields the protein CSARDPFSGSDYEQYF.

Many counts were recorded for this clonotype. V usage is TRBV6-2 or TRBV6-3 and J usage is TRBJ2-6; the D gene is possibly TRBD2 (5 bases). Deletions cut 5 bases from V and 0 bases from J, with 14 bases between. Germline assignment: CDR1 MNHEY and CDR2 SVGEGT. The CDR3 has 17 amino acids. CDR3 residues: CASSPRFGNSGANVLTF. In DNA form, the CDR3 reads TGTGCCAGCAGTCCGAGGTTCGGGAACTCTGGGGCCAACGTCCTGACTTTC.

The chain employs TRBV30 and TRBJ2-5; 11 nucleotides line up with TRBD1. V lost 5 bases and J lost 5; bases outside the gene matches: 7. The CDR3 sequence is 14 residues long. Germline loops: CDR1 GTSNPN, CDR2 SVGIG (reference sequence). CDR3 nucleotide sequence: TGTGCCTGGGCCGGGACAGGGGGGAGGGAGACCCAGTACTTC. It specifies CAWAGTGGRETQYF.

This clonotype was counted many times. This rearrangement joins TRBV6-1 to TRBJ1-1; D gene uncertain. Germline V lookup: CDR1 MNHNS, CDR2 SASEGT. This CDR3 contains 14 residues. V dropped 5 bases and J dropped 2 bases, with 12 bases sitting between them. CDR3 sequence reads: CASSTFSGNTEAFF. The CDR3, as DNA: TGTGCCAGCAGTACATTTAGTGGAAACACTGAAGCTTTCTTT.

The chain couples TRBV6-1 to TRBJ2-7, with D perhaps being TRBD1 or TRBD2 (5 bases each). Trimming removed 1 base at V and 9 bases at J, with 13 bases between. There are 13 residues in the CDR3. From germline, CDR1 is MNHNS and CDR2 SASEGT. CDR3 in DNA: TGTGCCAGCAGTGAAGACGCGGGTGGGGGGCAGTACTTC. Its protein is CASSEDAGGGQYF.

This clonotype has ten or more counts. The J gene is TRBJ2-2, the V gene TRBV6-1; 10 bases are a match to TRBD1. Germline lookup yields CDR1 MNHNS and CDR2 SASEGT. The CDR3 spans 15 residues. J lost 7 bases, V lost 8 bases, and 10 bases had no gene match. The CDR3 protein is CASDGGTGVVGELFF. The CDR3 DNA is TGTGCCAGCGACGGGGGGACAGGGGTTGTCGGGGAGCTGTTTTTT.

There are many counts of this clonotype. The V gene is TRBV11-2, the J gene TRBJ1-1; no clear D. This CDR3 has 12 amino acids. V was clipped by 3 bases and J by 4 bases, with 6 bases between them. From germline, CDR1 is SGHAT and CDR2 FQNNGV. The CDR3 DNA sequence: TGTGCCAGCAGCTTGTTGGTCACTGAAGCTTTCTTT. Its translation is CASSLLVTEAFF.